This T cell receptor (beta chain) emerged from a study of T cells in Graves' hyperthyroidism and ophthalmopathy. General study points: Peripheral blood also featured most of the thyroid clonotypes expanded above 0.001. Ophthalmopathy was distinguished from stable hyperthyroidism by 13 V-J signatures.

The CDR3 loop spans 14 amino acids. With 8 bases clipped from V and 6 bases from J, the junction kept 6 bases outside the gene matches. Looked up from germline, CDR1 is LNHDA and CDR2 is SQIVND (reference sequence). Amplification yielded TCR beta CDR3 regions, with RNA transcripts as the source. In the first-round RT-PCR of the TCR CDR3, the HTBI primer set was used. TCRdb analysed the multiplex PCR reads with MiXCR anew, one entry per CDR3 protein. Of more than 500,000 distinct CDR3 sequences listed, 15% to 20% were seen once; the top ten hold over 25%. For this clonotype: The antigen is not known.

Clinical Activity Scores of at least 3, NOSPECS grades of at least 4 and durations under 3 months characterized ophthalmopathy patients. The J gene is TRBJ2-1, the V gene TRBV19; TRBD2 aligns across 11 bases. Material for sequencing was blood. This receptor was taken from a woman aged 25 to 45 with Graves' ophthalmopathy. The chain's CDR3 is CASGSLAGGNEQFF. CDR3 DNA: TGTGCCAGTGGGTCTCTAGCGGGAGGCAATGAGCAGTTCTTC.